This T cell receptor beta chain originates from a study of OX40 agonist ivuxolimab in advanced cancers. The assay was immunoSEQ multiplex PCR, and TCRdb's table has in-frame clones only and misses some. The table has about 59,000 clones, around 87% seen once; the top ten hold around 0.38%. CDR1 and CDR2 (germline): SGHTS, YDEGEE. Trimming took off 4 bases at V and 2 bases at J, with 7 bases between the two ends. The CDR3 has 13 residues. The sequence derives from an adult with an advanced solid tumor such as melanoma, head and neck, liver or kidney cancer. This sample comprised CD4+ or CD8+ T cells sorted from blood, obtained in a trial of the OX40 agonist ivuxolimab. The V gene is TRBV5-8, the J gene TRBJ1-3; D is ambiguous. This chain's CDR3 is CASSTEAGNTIYF. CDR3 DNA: TGTGCCAGCAGCACAGAGGCTGGAAACACCATATATTTT.